This T cell receptor beta chain was retrieved from a study of low-dose radiotherapy and immunotherapy resistance in tumors. In the study overall: Individuals in Cohort 2 had 1 Gy per fraction every two weeks, adding up to 13 Gy over 26 weeks. Ipilimumab 1 mg/kg every six weeks, together with nivolumab 240 mg every two weeks, was given intravenously to patients. Patients took 300 mg oral aspirin daily for four cycles from cycle 1 day 1. TRAV and TRBV primers primed cDNA for both TCRalpha and TCRbeta.

This clonotype occurred many times. Germline V gene lookup returns CDR1 LNHDA and CDR2 SQIVND (reference sequence). V was cut by 10 bases and J by 3 bases, with 15 bases left in between. This CDR3 comprises 13 residues. TCRs were amplified for around 20 PCR cycles with a constant-region primer and V-primer adapter. MiXCR was run by TCRdb on the reads, yielding one entry per CDR3 protein. In the table there are roughly 52,000 distinct CDR3 sequences, roughly 33% of which are singletons. The time point here: after trial treatment. Regarding treatment: LDRT plus nivolumab, ipilimumab, low-dose cyclophosphamide and aspirin (RACIN trial).

The V call is TRBV19, the J call TRBJ1-2, with TRBD1 as a possible D gene (5 bases). The source of this sequence is a male donor with rectosigmoid adenocarcinoma. Here the sequenced sample was PBMCs, taken after low-dose radiotherapy plus immunotherapy. Written as DNA, the CDR3 is TGTGCCACTACGGGGCAGGCCCACTATGGCTACACCTTC. The encoded protein is CATTGQAHYGYTF.